This TCR beta chain was identified in a study of blood T cells in healthy people across ages. The V end was cut by 2 bases, the J end by 7 bases, with 17 bases between. Germline loops: CDR1 DFQATT, CDR2 SNEGSKA (reference sequence). The CDR3 sequence is 14 residues long. This clonotype appeared a single time. For the second PCR, which ran for roughly 6 to 12 cycles, a sample-barcoded 5' primer and a J-beta primer mix were used. From the 5' RACE reads, TCRdb called clonotypes with MiXCR, one entry per CDR3 protein. The sample consists of under 800,000 distinct CDR3 sequences, 40% to 45% of them appearing once.

This clonotype originated in a woman aged 60-70 years in good health. Sample: blood. This sequence joins TRBV20-1 and TRBJ1-2; D may be TRBD1 (5 bases). The DNA for the CDR3 is TGCAGTGCTAGACGGGGGTCCGCCGGGAGTGGCTACACCTTC. It translates to CSARRGSAGSGYTF.